Reported below is one TCR beta chain. This CDR3 is built from 13 residues. The germline V gene encodes CDR1 SGHAT and CDR2 FQNNGV. V was shortened by 2 bases and J by 4 bases, with 8 bases between the two germline ends. The sample is drawn from a study of blood T cell repertoires in COVID-19. Study overall: Acute-phase and convalescent COVID-19 samples originated in the United States, Italy and Spain. Nucleic acid was either cDNA or gDNA, and it came from T cells, B-cell-depleted T cells, or PBMCs.

In the authors' workflow: Estimates of nucleated cell counts were drawn from the amplification of reference gene primers. Sequencing was performed with immunoSEQ multiplex PCR; in TCRdb, only in-frame clones are kept and a portion is missing. The V and J calls and clone size come from that table; D and trimming were worked out from the DNA. The sample gives 100,000 to 110,000 clones, 85% of which show up once; around an eighth is in the top ten. The chain has TRBV11-2 and TRBJ1-1; no firm D call. Material: peripheral blood. This TCR derives from a man aged 45-65 years with active or convalescent COVID-19. The CDR3 bases are TGTGCCAGCAGCTTACCGGGGATCACTGAAGCTTTCTTT. This codes for CASSLPGITEAFF.